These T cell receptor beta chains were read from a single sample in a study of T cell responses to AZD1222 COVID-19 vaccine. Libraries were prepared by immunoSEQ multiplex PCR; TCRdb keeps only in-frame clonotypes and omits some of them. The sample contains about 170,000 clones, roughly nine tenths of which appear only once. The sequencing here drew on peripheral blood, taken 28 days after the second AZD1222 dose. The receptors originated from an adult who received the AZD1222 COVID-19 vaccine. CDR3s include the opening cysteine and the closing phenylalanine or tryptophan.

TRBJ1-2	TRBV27	CASSLLGEGLYGYTF
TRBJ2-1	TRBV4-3	CASSQVRNPNEQFF
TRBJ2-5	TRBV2	CASSDSQETQYF
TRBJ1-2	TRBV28	CASSLRSQAGYGYTF
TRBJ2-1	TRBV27	CASSFSGNEQFF
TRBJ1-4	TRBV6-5	CASSTGGSEKLFF
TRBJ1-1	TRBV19	CASSTGQVTEAFF
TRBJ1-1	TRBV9	CASSVGDSMNTEAFF
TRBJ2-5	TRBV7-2	CASSLGLASETQYF
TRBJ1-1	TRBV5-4	CASSLAGQINTEAFF
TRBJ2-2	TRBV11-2	CASSSPQDRTTGELFF
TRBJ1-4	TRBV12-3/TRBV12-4	CASSVGEKLFF
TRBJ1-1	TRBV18	CASSPDLNTEAFF
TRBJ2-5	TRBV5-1	CASRLTTGETQYF
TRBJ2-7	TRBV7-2	CASSSGTQYEQYF
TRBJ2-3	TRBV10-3	CATQSRTGILDTQYF
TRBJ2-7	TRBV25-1	CASQRGGALNEQYF
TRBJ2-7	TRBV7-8	CASSPTVRGNNEQYF
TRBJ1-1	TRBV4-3	CASSQDWGTGDLGTEAFF
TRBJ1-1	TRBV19	CASSKWGPNTEAFF
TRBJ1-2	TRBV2	CASSERGFGYTF
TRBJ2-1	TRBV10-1	CASSARLNEQFF
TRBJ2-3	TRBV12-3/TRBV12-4	CASSFAGVDTQYF
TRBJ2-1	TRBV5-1	CASSYPPPQVRSYNEQFF
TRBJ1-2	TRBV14	CASSQAAGPYGYTF
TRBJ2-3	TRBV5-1	CASSLEYRDNTQYF
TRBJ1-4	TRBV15	CATSRGQGWGEKLFF
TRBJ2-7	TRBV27	CASSFGSPHEQYF
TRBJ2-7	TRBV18	CASSLGETYEQYF
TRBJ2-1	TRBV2	CASRELAVDYNEQFF
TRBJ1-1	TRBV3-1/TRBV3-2	CASTVSGQGNTEAFF
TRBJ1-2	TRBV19	CASRREINYGYTF
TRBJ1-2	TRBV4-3	CASSQGTGVHGYTF
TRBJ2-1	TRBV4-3	CASSPDWGDRGNNEQFF
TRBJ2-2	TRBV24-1	CATSPGGTGELFF
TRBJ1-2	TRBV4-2	CASSRIQGDSYGYTF
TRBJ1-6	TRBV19	CASSISGSYNSPLHF
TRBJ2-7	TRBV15	CATSRETGGLSYEQYF
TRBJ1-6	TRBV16	CASSSDYRGLFPLHF
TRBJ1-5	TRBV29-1	CSAQVGPGGQPQHF
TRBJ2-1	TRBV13	CASSLEGLGLNEQFF
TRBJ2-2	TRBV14	CASSQDTSGGRTGELFF
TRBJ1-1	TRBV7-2	CASSPGVGTEAFF
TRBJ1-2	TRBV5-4	CASSKRDLQGDGYTF
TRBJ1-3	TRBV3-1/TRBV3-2	CASSQTGQGRNTIYF
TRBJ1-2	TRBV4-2	CASSPKGTDYGYTF
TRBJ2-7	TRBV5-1	CASSSSAGDNSYEQYF
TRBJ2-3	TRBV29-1	CSVGGHPDTQYF
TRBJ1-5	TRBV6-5	CASSPSPNQPQHF
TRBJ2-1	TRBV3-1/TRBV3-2	CASSRGLAGGILFF
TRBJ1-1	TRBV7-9	CASSLARGALAYMNTEAFF
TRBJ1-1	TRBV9	CASSVAIGNTEAFF
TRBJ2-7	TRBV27	CASSLSGLTTYEQYF
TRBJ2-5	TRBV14	CASSPGTGDGETQYF
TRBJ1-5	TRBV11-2	CASSLGRNQPQHF
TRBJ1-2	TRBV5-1	CASSLDSALGSSYGYTF
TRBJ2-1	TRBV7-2	CASSLAGSSSYNEQFF
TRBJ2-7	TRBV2	CASSRTSGGSEQYF
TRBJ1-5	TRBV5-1	CASSQDRGDQPQHF